A single sample is the source of the 20 T cell receptor beta chains below, sequenced in a study of T cells after yellow fever vaccination. TCRdb re-analysed the 5' RACE reads in MiXCR, keeping a single row per CDR3 protein. The sample lists hundreds of thousands of distinct CDR3 sequences; approximately 10% were seen once. Material: CD4+ T cells sorted from PBMCs, obtained 5 days after the yellow fever booster vaccination. These TCRs come from a man aged 18 to 30 who received the YFV17D yellow fever vaccine.

Many counts were recorded for this clonotype. The chain carries TRBV6-5 and TRBJ2-1, with D tentatively TRBD2 (6 bases). Trimming took 2 bases from V and 0 from J, leaving 8 bases between them. This CDR3 spans 15 amino acids. Germline V CDR1 and CDR2: MNHEY, SVGAGI. Here the CDR3 reads CASSYGTLSYNEQFF. CDR3 in DNA: TGTGCCAGCAGTTACGGGACTCTCTCCTACAATGAGCAGTTCTTC.

The V and J genes are TRBV5-6 and TRBJ1-1; possibly TRBD1 for D (6 bases). Between the trimmed V and J ends, which lost 0 bases and 4 bases, there was a span of 13 bases. Germline CDR1 and CDR2: SGHDT and YYEEEE. The CDR3 length is 15 residues. Here the CDR3 reads CASSLAGRGFTEAFF. The CDR3 coding sequence is TGTGCCAGCAGCTTGGCCGGCAGGGGATTCACTGAAGCTTTCTTT.

This rearrangement joins TRBV12-3 or TRBV12-4 to TRBJ2-5; a possible D gene is TRBD2 (7 bases). This CDR3 contains 11 residues. V dropped 6 bases and J dropped 12 bases, with 14 bases sitting between them. The CDR3: CASRLRGAEYF. DNA for the CDR3: TGTGCCAGCAGACTTCGGGGGGCGGAGTACTTC.

The chain recombines TRBV29-1 with TRBJ2-1, with 8 bases that match TRBD2. J was trimmed by 1 base and V by 8 bases; bases with no gene match: 7. The CDR3 length is 14 residues. The germline CDR1 and CDR2 sequences are SQVTM and ANQGSEA. The CDR3 sequence: CSTNSGGSYNEQFF. CDR3 DNA sequence: TGCAGCACTAACAGCGGGGGTTCCTACAATGAGCAGTTCTTC.

This clonotype came up a few times. The chain links TRBV29-1 to TRBJ2-3; D is possibly TRBD2 (6 bases). V shed 2 bases and J shed 4 bases, with 13 bases lying between them. The CDR3 consists of 14 residues. CDR1 SQVTM and CDR2 ANQGSEA come from the germline V gene. Here the CDR3 reads CSVEFGTGADTQYF. CDR3 DNA sequence: TGCAGCGTTGAATTCGGGACTGGCGCAGATACGCAGTATTTT.

This clonotype was seen repeatedly, ten times or more. This chain links TRBV5-1 with TRBJ2-1; tentatively, D is TRBD2 (5 bases). The CDR3 sequence is 16 residues long. V was pared by 4 bases and J by 6 bases, with 20 bases between. Germline CDR1 is SGHRS and CDR2 is YFSETQ. CDR3 in amino acids: CASSPSRGRSPNEQFF. The CDR3, as DNA: TGCGCCAGCAGCCCAAGTCGGGGAAGGTCCCCCAATGAGCAGTTCTTC.

This clonotype was counted at least ten times. The chain joins TRBV6-1 to TRBJ1-2; TRBD1 matches at 7 bases. The CDR3 is 14 amino acids. CDR1 MNHNS and CDR2 SASEGT come from the germline V gene. J lost 4 bases, V lost 10 bases, and 12 bases had no gene match. The CDR3 is CATGQVGVTYGYTF. The CDR3 DNA reads as TGTGCCACCGGACAGGTGGGGGTTACCTATGGCTACACCTTC.

The chain links TRBV20-1 to TRBJ2-5; the D gene is possibly TRBD2 (6 bases). The CDR3 is made up of 15 amino acids. Germline V CDR1 and CDR2: DFQATT, SNEGSKA (reference sequence). V lost 6 bases and J lost 0, with 17 bases in between. Written as DNA, the CDR3 is TGCAGTGCAACCGGGACTCCGGTGCACCAAGAGACCCAGTACTTC. This codes for CSATGTPVHQETQYF.

This clonotype was detected many times. The V call is TRBV5-6, the J call TRBJ2-5; no definite D call. This CDR3 is built from 12 residues. The V and J ends lost 3 bases and 4 bases respectively, with 7 bases between them. Germline loops: CDR1 SGHDT, CDR2 YYEEEE. In nucleotides, the CDR3 is TGTGCCAGCAGCTCGGACCGAGAGACCCAGTACTTC. This codes for CASSSDRETQYF.

The table lists this clonotype with a few counts. The CDR3 sequence: CASSPESGATGELFF. The CDR3 nucleotides read TGTGCCAGCAGTCCGGAGTCAGGGGCCACCGGGGAGCTGTTTTTT. This chain links TRBV12-3 or TRBV12-4 with TRBJ2-2; the D gene is possibly TRBD1 (6 bases). V lost 5 bases and J 4 bases, leaving 14 bases between the germline ends. The CDR3 length is 15 residues.

This clonotype was picked up a small number of times. The V call is TRBV6-5, the J call TRBJ2-7; D is ambiguous. V was pared by 8 bases and J by 2 bases, with 13 bases between. The CDR3 totals 13 residues. In germline, CDR1 is MNHEY, CDR2 SVGAGI. The CDR3 is CASQSLRAYEQYF. The CDR3 DNA is TGTGCCAGCCAATCACTACGGGCCTACGAGCAGTACTTC.

The chain joins TRBV20-1 to TRBJ1-6, with a tentative D call TRBD1 (5 bases). This CDR3 contains 13 residues. V lost 6 bases, J lost 7 bases, and 13 bases lay in between. Germline V gene lookup returns CDR1 DFQATT and CDR2 SNEGSKA (reference sequence). The CDR3 loop is CSAGTWGNSPLHF. The CDR3 region has the DNA TGCAGTGCCGGGACTTGGGGCAATTCACCCCTCCACTTT.

At least ten counts were recorded for this clonotype. The gene calls are TRBV4-2 and TRBJ1-4, with D unresolved. The CDR3 runs 15 residues. Trimming stripped 4 bases from V and 7 bases from J, with 16 bases between. Germline V gives CDR1 LGHNA, CDR2 YNFKEQ. The CDR3 DNA follows: TGTGCCAGCAGCCCCCCTCGCAGTTCGCGTGAAAAACTGTTTTTT. It yields the protein CASSPPRSSREKLFF.

CDR3 nucleotides: TGTGCCAGCAGTTTAACGACAGGGGATCGTGAAAAACTGTTTTTT. This gives the protein CASSLTTGDREKLFF. V and J are TRBV12-3 or TRBV12-4 and TRBJ1-4; 8 bases match TRBD1. The length of the CDR3 is 15 residues. With 2 bases clipped from V and 7 bases from J, the junction kept 6 bases outside the gene matches.

The rearrangement uses TRBV5-1 and TRBJ1-1, with TRBD1 matching over 7 bases. The V and J ends lost 5 bases and 6 bases, in that order; junction bases with no gene match: 22. This CDR3 has 18 residues. CDR1 and CDR2 (germline): SGHRS, YFSETQ. The CDR3 nucleotides are TGCGCCAGCAGTAGGCAGGGGGTAATATTGACCTTGGGGGCTGAAGCTTTCTTT. Protein sequence: CASSRQGVILTLGAEAFF.

The chain has TRBV6-5 and TRBJ1-4, with 8 nucleotides matching TRBD1. The germline gives CDR1 MNHEY, CDR2 SVGAGI. V lost 6 bases and J lost 7; bases outside the gene matches: 7. The CDR3 loop spans 14 amino acids. Written as DNA, the CDR3 is TGTGCCAGCAGCCAGACAGGGGATAGTGAAAAACTGTTTTTT. Amino acid sequence: CASSQTGDSEKLFF.

This clonotype turned up a few times. The chain employs TRBV5-4 and TRBJ2-5; perhaps TRBD2 as D (6 bases). The CDR3 is 14 residues long. The V and J ends lost 4 bases and 9 bases respectively, with 19 bases between them. Germline lookup yields CDR1 SGHNT and CDR2 YYREEE (reference sequence). CDR3 sequence: CASSATNGGEAQYF. CDR3 in DNA: TGTGCCAGCAGCGCGACTAATGGCGGGGAGGCCCAGTACTTC.

This clonotype was seen more than once but under ten times. This chain connects TRBV6-2 or TRBV6-3 to TRBJ2-7; 7 bases map to TRBD1. The germline CDR1 and CDR2 sequences are MNHEY and SVGEGT. V lost 4 bases, J lost 3 bases, and 9 bases stayed unmatched. The CDR3 covers 15 residues. The DNA for the CDR3 is TGTGCCAGCAGTTGGTCCCCTCGGGACAGCTACGAGCAGTACGTC. This translates into CASSWSPRDSYEQYV.

This clonotype came up a few times. At one end the junction does not follow the germline gene, possibly because of a read error. The rearrangement joins TRBV5-5 to TRBJ2-1, with a weak D call TRBD2 (6 bases). The CDR3 contains 17 residues. Germline CDR1 reads SGHKS; CDR2 reads YYEKEE (reference sequence). The CDR3 DNA follows: TGTGCCAGCAGCTTCTCCGGAGGGGCAGGCTTAATTAATGAGAAGTTCTTC. Amino acid sequence: CASSFSGGAGLINEKFF.

This clonotype was observed a handful of times. The chain is built from TRBV12-3 or TRBV12-4 and TRBJ1-2; 7 bases align to TRBD1. The length of the CDR3 is 15 residues. V was pared by 3 bases and J by 3 bases, with 7 bases of the junction left unmatched. This CDR3 is CASSLIPGGHYGYTF. The CDR3 bases are TGTGCCAGCAGTTTGATCCCAGGGGGTCACTATGGCTACACCTTC.